The 32 T cell receptor beta chains below all came from one sample that was sequenced in a study of T-cell reconstitution after alpha-beta-depleted transplantation in children. It was with unique molecular identifiers that the TCRbeta library was prepared. Each CDR3 protein gets one entry after TCRdb re-called the PCR reads with MiXCR. The sample has 330,000 or so distinct CDR3 sequences; under 13% are singletons. The source was PBMCs from the stem cell graft donor, collected from the stem cell graft. These receptors all stem from a human donor who donated a stem cell graft to a child with acute lymphoblastic leukemia.

This clonotype was recorded a few times. CDR3 protein: CASIPVPTGELFF. CDR3 DNA: TGTGCCAGCATCCCCGTCCCCACCGGGGAGCTGTTTTTT. The chain couples TRBV28 to TRBJ2-2; no clear D gene. Trimming removed 7 bases from V and 4 bases from J, with 10 bases in between. Germline V gives CDR1 MDHEN, CDR2 SYDVKM. The CDR3 covers 13 residues. The full variable domain, in which reference TRBV28 and TRBJ2-2 provide the parts outside the CDR3, is DVKVTQSSRYLVKRTGEKVFLECVQDMDHENMFWYRQDPGLGLRLIYFSYDVKMKEKGDIPEGYSVSREKKERFSLILESASTNQTSMYLCASIPVPTGELFFGEGSRLTVL.

This clonotype was found a few times. V and J are TRBV5-1 and TRBJ1-1, with D hard to call. Germline lookup yields CDR1 SGHRS and CDR2 YFSETQ. This CDR3 is 13 amino acids long. Trimming left V 7 bases short and J 0 bases short, with 10 bases between. The CDR3 DNA follows: TGCGCCAGCCGCTGGGTCCTGAACACTGAAGCTTTCTTT. Protein product: CASRWVLNTEAFF.

The sample holds many counts of this clonotype. This sequence joins TRBV7-2 and TRBJ2-2, with D hard to call. The CDR3 extends over 14 amino acids. With 0 bases removed from V and 4 bases from J, the gap between germline ends came to 6 bases. Germline loops: CDR1 SGHTA, CDR2 FQGNSA. The CDR3 DNA is TGTGCCAGCAGCTTAGCACCCAGCACCGGGGAGCTGTTTTTT. Translating gives CASSLAPSTGELFF.

This rearrangement joins TRBV7-9 to TRBJ2-1; D unclear. Germline V gene data show CDR1 as SEHNR and CDR2 as FQNEAQ (reference sequence). This CDR3 has 16 amino acids. Trimming pared 5 bases from V and 0 bases from J, leaving 14 bases between. The CDR3 region is CASSLHLDHSYNEQFF. The DNA of the CDR3 is TGTGCCAGCAGCCTCCACCTGGACCACTCCTACAATGAGCAGTTCTTC.

The genes are TRBV4-2 and TRBJ2-1; possibly TRBD1 or TRBD2 for D (6 bases each). Trimming cost V 1 base and J 7 bases, with 11 bases left between them. The CDR3 has 14 residues. Germline lookup yields CDR1 LGHNA and CDR2 YNFKEQ. This CDR3 is CASSQVEGENEQFF. CDR3 in DNA: TGTGCCAGCAGCCAAGTGGAGGGGGAAAATGAGCAGTTCTTC.

This clonotype was counted many times. In DNA, the CDR3 is TGCAGTGCTCCCCCCCCCTGGGGGAACACTGAAGCTTTCTTT. It translates to CSAPPPWGNTEAFF. The chain links TRBV20-1 to TRBJ1-1; D gene uncertain. CDR1 is DFQATT and CDR2 is SNEGSKA in the germline V gene (reference sequence). The CDR3 is 14 amino acids. Trimming removed 5 bases at V and 1 base at J, with 14 bases between.

This clonotype has only a few counts. V and J are TRBV10-3 and TRBJ2-3, with a tentative D call TRBD2 (5 bases). CDR3 size: 12 residues. V was trimmed by 3 bases and J by 9 bases, leaving 10 bases between them. Germline assignment: CDR1 ENHRY and CDR2 SYGVKD. The CDR3 here is CAISDLGGTQYF. DNA of the CDR3: TGTGCCATCAGTGATCTAGGAGGCACGCAGTATTTT.

This clonotype was observed at least ten times. The chain links TRBV28 to TRBJ2-7; 8 positions agree with TRBD2. The junction had 6 bases not matched to a gene; V was cut back by 5 bases and J by 6 bases. The CDR3 has 13 residues. The V gene's germline CDR1 is MDHEN and CDR2 SYDVKM. This CDR3 is CASSMSGSREQYF. DNA of the CDR3: TGTGCCAGCAGTATGAGCGGGAGCCGCGAGCAGTACTTC. The complete variable domain, with remaining parts taken from reference TRBV28 and TRBJ2-7, reads DVKVTQSSRYLVKRTGEKVFLECVQDMDHENMFWYRQDPGLGLRLIYFSYDVKMKEKGDIPEGYSVSREKKERFSLILESASTNQTSMYLCASSMSGSREQYFGPGTRLTVT.

This clonotype was detected a few times. The chain uses TRBV9 and TRBJ1-6; 9 bases align to TRBD1. CDR3 length equals 15 residues. The V gene's germline CDR1 is SGDLS and CDR2 YYNGEE. V was pared by 5 bases and J by 7 bases, with 7 bases of the junction left unmatched. The CDR3 coding sequence is TGTGCCAGCAGTAAACAGGGGGCAGAAAATTCACCCCTCCACTTT. Translated, it gives CASSKQGAENSPLHF. Filled out from reference TRBV9 and TRBJ1-6, the complete variable domain reads DSGVTQTPKHLITATGQRVTLRCSPRSGDLSVYWYQQSLDQGLQFLIQYYNGEERAKGNILERFSAQQFPDLHSELNLSSLELGDSALYFCASSKQGAENSPLHFGNGTRLTVT.

This clonotype has a count of ten or more. This rearrangement joins TRBV20-1 to TRBJ1-1, with TRBD1 as a possible D gene (5 bases). V lost 6 bases and J lost 1, with 12 bases in between. The CDR3 extends over 13 amino acids. Germline CDR1 reads DFQATT; CDR2 reads SNEGSKA (reference sequence). CDR3 DNA sequence: TGCAGTGCCAGGGACGGGAGGAACACTGAAGCTTTCTTT. It yields the protein CSARDGRNTEAFF.

The chain joins TRBV7-2 to TRBJ2-2, with D hard to call. Germline lookup yields CDR1 SGHTA and CDR2 FQGNSA. The V end was cut by 4 bases, the J end by 3 bases, with 9 bases between. This CDR3 has 14 residues. The CDR3 DNA reads TGTGCCAGCAGCTCCGCGCTTGACACCGGGGAGCTGTTTTTT. The encoded protein is CASSSALDTGELFF.

The table lists this clonotype with a few counts. This chain connects TRBV15 to TRBJ1-5, with no clear D. This CDR3 is built from 15 residues. V lost 5 bases and J lost 0, with 11 bases in between. Germline CDR1 is LNHNV and CDR2 is YYDKDF (reference sequence). The CDR3 DNA follows: TGTGCCACCAGCCACAGCTTATATAGCAATCAGCCCCAGCATTTT. Translated: CATSHSLYSNQPQHF.

The CDR3 DNA reads as TGTGCCAGCAGTCAAACAGTACCCATGAACACTGAAGCTTTCTTT. Protein sequence: CASSQTVPMNTEAFF. The chain carries TRBV12-3 or TRBV12-4 and TRBJ1-1; D gene ambiguous. This CDR3 is 15 amino acids long. Trimming took 5 bases from V and 0 from J, leaving 13 bases between them.

This rearrangement joins TRBV7-9 to TRBJ2-2; D possibly corresponds to TRBD2 (6 bases). Trimming took 4 bases from V and 3 from J, leaving 9 bases between them. Per germline, CDR1 SEHNR and CDR2 FQNEAQ (reference sequence). The CDR3 has 14 amino acids. Here the CDR3 DNA reads TGTGCCAGCAGCTCCACGGGGGACACCGGGGAGCTGTTTTTT. It specifies CASSSTGDTGELFF.

This clonotype was detected a few times. This chain connects TRBV29-1 to TRBJ1-1, with D unclear. This CDR3 has 11 amino acids. Between the trimmed V and J ends, which lost 4 bases and 3 bases, there was a span of 6 bases. CDR1 is SQVTM and CDR2 is ANQGSEA in the germline V gene. The CDR3 DNA reads as TGCAGCGTTGGGGCGGACACTGAAGCTTTCTTT. Protein product: CSVGADTEAFF.

This chain uses TRBV12-3 or TRBV12-4 with TRBJ1-2, with D perhaps TRBD1 (5 bases). The CDR3 totals 17 residues. V was cut by 6 bases and J by 0 bases, with 20 bases left in between. CDR3 loop: CASSSSRRQTPNYGYTF. CDR3 nucleotide sequence: TGTGCCAGCAGCTCGAGCCGCAGACAGACGCCTAACTATGGCTACACCTTC.

The CDR3 DNA reads TGTGCCAGCAGCCTACCCCCCTGGCAGGACATCACTTTGGGTACCGGGGAGCTGTTTTTT. It is translated as CASSLPPWQDITLGTGELFF. The chain combines TRBV28 with TRBJ2-2; maybe TRBD1 (5 bases). Looked up from germline, CDR1 is MDHEN and CDR2 is SYDVKM. Trimming shortened V by 6 bases and J by 5 bases, and 31 bases separated the two germline ends. The CDR3 loop spans 20 amino acids.

This clonotype was found many times. This rearrangement joins TRBV6-1 to TRBJ2-1; 8 nucleotides agree with TRBD2. The germline gives CDR1 MNHNS, CDR2 SASEGT. There are 15 residues in the CDR3. Germline trimming cut 5 bases from V and 0 bases from J; bases unmatched to any gene: 3. CDR3 DNA sequence: TGTGCCAGCAGTCGTAGCGGGACCTCCTACAATGAGCAGTTCTTC. It translates to CASSRSGTSYNEQFF.

V gene TRBV27 combines with J gene TRBJ2-7; 11 bases align to TRBD1. Germline V gives CDR1 MNHEY, CDR2 SMNVEV (reference sequence). The CDR3 has 15 amino acids. V dropped 6 bases and J dropped 2; count of bases not matched to a gene: 6. The CDR3 coding sequence is TGTGCCAGCAGCCCGGGACAGGGGGGCCCCTACGAGCAGTACTTC. Translated: CASSPGQGGPYEQYF.

The V call is TRBV4-3, the J call TRBJ2-7, with 11 positions matching TRBD2. V lost 4 bases and J lost 4; bases outside the gene matches: 9. This CDR3 spans 16 amino acids. CDR1 is LGHNA, CDR2 YSLEER, per germline. The chain's CDR3 is CASSPSLAGAGYEQYF. The CDR3 region has the DNA TGCGCCAGCAGCCCCTCACTAGCGGGAGCGGGGTACGAGCAGTACTTC.

This clonotype has just a few counts. The chain is built from TRBV6-2 or TRBV6-3 and TRBJ2-5; 10 bases fit TRBD2. J lost 1 base, V lost 6 bases, and 2 bases had no gene match. Germline V CDR1 and CDR2: MNHEY, SVGEGT. This CDR3 has 14 residues. CDR3 nucleotides: TGTGCCAGCAGCACTAGCGGGACCCAAGAGACCCAGTACTTC. It translates to CASSTSGTQETQYF.

The chain has TRBV4-1 and TRBJ2-3; either TRBD1 or TRBD2 may fit D (5 bases each). V gave up 2 bases and J gave up 4 bases, with 13 bases separating them. Germline V gives CDR1 MGHRA, CDR2 YSYEKL. The CDR3 contains 15 residues. CDR3 residues: CASSQPGRTSDTQYF. Written as DNA, the CDR3 is TGCGCCAGCAGCCAACCGGGACGGACCTCAGATACGCAGTATTTT.

The sample holds a few counts of this clonotype. The rearrangement links TRBV10-1 to TRBJ2-7, with D unclear. V was shortened by 6 bases and J by 3 bases, with 12 bases between the two germline ends. This CDR3 comprises 13 residues. Looked up from germline, CDR1 is WNHNN and CDR2 is SYGVQD (reference sequence). CDR3 sequence: CASRLRTDYEQYF. DNA of the CDR3: TGCGCCAGCAGGCTAAGGACGGACTACGAGCAGTACTTC.

This clonotype was counted ten times or more. The chain carries TRBV20-1 and TRBJ2-7, with TRBD1 as a possible D gene (5 bases). V was trimmed by 3 bases and J by 8 bases, leaving 14 bases between them. CDR3 length: 12 amino acids. Germline V gene sequence: CDR1 DFQATT, CDR2 SNEGSKA (reference sequence). CDR3 sequence: CSASRAGPQQYF. CDR3 DNA: TGCAGTGCTAGTCGGGCAGGGCCACAGCAGTACTTC.

This clonotype was observed a few times. This chain uses TRBV5-6 with TRBJ1-5, with 7 bases lining up with TRBD1. The CDR3 is 14 residues long. Germline assignment: CDR1 SGHDT and CDR2 YYEEEE. V shed 4 bases, J shed 6 bases, and the junction held 7 bases outside the gene matches. CDR3 DNA sequence: TGTGCCAGCAGCATCCGACAGGGCACTCAGCCCCAGCATTTT. It codes for CASSIRQGTQPQHF.

The rearrangement links TRBV20-1 to TRBJ1-2; D gene ambiguous. Trimming left V 1 base short and J 5 bases short, with 11 bases between. Germline V gene lookup returns CDR1 DFQATT and CDR2 SNEGSKA (reference sequence). This CDR3 region has 13 residues. CDR3 sequence: CSARGGERYGYTF. The CDR3 DNA is TGCAGTGCTAGAGGGGGAGAGAGGTATGGCTACACCTTC.

This clonotype was seen repeatedly, ten times or more. The chain uses TRBV12-5 and TRBJ2-2; 7 bases fit TRBD2. The CDR3 sequence is 17 residues long. Per the germline V gene, CDR1 is LGHNT and CDR2 is FRNRAP. The V segment lost 5 bases and the J segment 6 bases; nucleotides outside the gene matches: 15. The CDR3 spells CASGGARTMAGAGELFF. The CDR3 DNA is TGTGCTAGTGGTGGGGCGAGGACTATGGCGGGAGCCGGGGAGCTGTTTTTT.

Only a few counts were recorded for this clonotype. The CDR3 reads CSAGDNPGYTF. CDR3 DNA: TGCAGTGCTGGGGACAACCCCGGCTACACCTTC. V gene TRBV20-1 combines with J gene TRBJ1-2; TRBD1 is a possible D gene (6 bases). CDR1 DFQATT and CDR2 SNEGSKA come from the germline V gene (reference sequence). This CDR3 is built from 11 residues. The V and J ends lost 5 bases and 8 bases respectively, with 12 bases between them.

The sample holds a few counts of this clonotype. The chain links TRBV4-2 to TRBJ2-3; TRBD2 agrees at 11 bases. Germline assignment: CDR1 LGHNA and CDR2 YNFKEQ. The CDR3 is 15 amino acids. V trimming: 2 bases; J trimming: 5 bases; junction bases outside the gene matches: 3. In nucleotides, the CDR3 is TGTGCCAGCAGCCAAACTAGCGGGAGCGTAGATACGCAGTATTTT. It is translated as CASSQTSGSVDTQYF.

This clonotype has only a few counts. The chain links TRBV29-1 to TRBJ2-3, with TRBD1 identical over 10 bases. The germline CDR1 and CDR2 sequences are SQVTM and ANQGSEA. The CDR3 sequence is 13 residues long. In DNA, the CDR3 is TGCAGTCACAGGACAGGGGGTCGTGATACGCAGTATTTT. Its translation is CSHRTGGRDTQYF.

This clonotype was recorded a few times. This chain links TRBV7-2 with TRBJ2-1; unclear D gene. The V and J ends lost 3 bases and 0 bases respectively, with 9 bases between them. The CDR3 spans 15 residues. Germline V gives CDR1 SGHTA, CDR2 FQGNSA. The CDR3 nucleotides read TGTGCCAGCAGCTTGACGCCTAACTCCTACAATGAGCAGTTCTTC. Translation: CASSLTPNSYNEQFF.

This clonotype was detected only a few times. This chain links TRBV28 with TRBJ2-7, with D maybe TRBD2 (6 bases). The length of the CDR3 is 15 residues. Germline loops: CDR1 MDHEN, CDR2 SYDVKM. The V end was cut by 5 bases, the J end by 6 bases, with 20 bases between. The CDR3 loop is CASSAGSGGSGEQYF. In DNA form, the CDR3 reads TGTGCCAGCAGTGCCGGTAGCGGAGGATCCGGCGAGCAGTACTTC.